Each of the 14 T cell receptor beta chains below was sequenced from the same sample in a study of cytomegalovirus exposure and HLA in healthy donors (dated by TCRdb to the late 2010s). The library was produced with the immunoSEQ multiplex PCR assay. The multiplex PCR relied on a mix of 60 forward primers for TCR Vbeta segments and 13 reverse primers for TCR Jbeta segments. TCRdb holds this immuneACCESS table with in-frame rearrangements only. Some clones are missing; in checked studies, unresolved V genes explain under half, and the rest has no known cause. Across this sample there are 74,000 or so clones, with 60% to 85% seen only once. The top ten constitute 22% of the sample. The source material was PBMCs. These receptors were obtained from a woman aged 40 to 50 in good health and CMV-seropositive.

This clone was seen only a few times. This chain links TRBV19 with TRBJ1-6, with TRBD1 matching 8 bases. Looked up from germline, CDR1 is LNHDA and CDR2 is SQIVND (reference sequence). The CDR3 length is 16 residues. Trimming removed 3 bases from V and 8 bases from J; junction bases left unmatched: 9. The CDR3 loop is CASSIAGGSGYSPLHF. For the CDR3, the DNA is TGTGCCAGTAGTATCGCAGGGGGCAGCGGCTATTCACCCCTCCACTTT.

The chain has TRBV5-6 and TRBJ2-1, with 9 bases that match TRBD2. There are 16 residues in the CDR3. CDR1 is SGHDT and CDR2 is YYEEEE in the germline V gene. V lost 3 bases and J lost 7; bases outside the gene matches: 11. This CDR3 reads CASSYETSGRQNEQFF. CDR3 nucleotide sequence: TGTGCCAGCAGCTACGAGACTAGCGGAAGACAAAATGAGCAGTTCTTC.

This clone was observed a single time. The J gene is TRBJ1-1, the V gene TRBV27; TRBD1 agrees at 7 bases. CDR3 length: 15 residues. Losses at the gene ends were 5 bases for V and 5 bases for J; bases not matched to a gene: 11. The germline V gene encodes CDR1 MNHEY and CDR2 SMNVEV (reference sequence). CDR3 DNA sequence: TGTGCCAGCAGTCCTTACCGACAGGGTGGGACTGAAGCTTTCTTT. Protein sequence: CASSPYRQGGTEAFF.

This chain joins TRBV4-1 and TRBJ2-2, with 12 bases that match TRBD2. The ends lost 0 bases at V and 3 bases at J; junction bases unmatched: 11. The CDR3 totals 20 residues. The germline CDR1 and CDR2 sequences are MGHRA and YSYEKL. CDR3 loop: CASSQEVGLAGGPDTGELFF. The CDR3 nucleotides read TGCGCCAGCAGCCAAGAAGTGGGCCTAGCGGGGGGGCCCGACACCGGGGAGCTGTTTTTT.

The chain joins TRBV6-1 to TRBJ1-5; D call uncertain. The CDR3 totals 14 residues. From germline, CDR1 is MNHNS and CDR2 SASEGT. V was clipped by 7 bases and J by 3 bases, with 13 bases between them. The chain's CDR3 is CASTHNPNNQPQHF. For the CDR3, the DNA is TGTGCCAGCACCCACAACCCCAACAATCAGCCCCAGCATTTT.

This clone was seen a handful of times. The V and J genes are TRBV2 and TRBJ1-6; D is perhaps TRBD1 (6 bases). V shed 9 bases and J shed 0 bases, with 18 bases lying between them. The germline V gene has CDR1 SNHLY and CDR2 FYNNEI. The CDR3 length is 17 residues. The DNA of the CDR3 is TGTGCCAGGCAGGGGACGGAGAAGAGCTCCTATAATTCACCCCTCCACTTT. Protein product: CARQGTEKSSYNSPLHF.

In regard to this clone: A junction end diverges from the germline sequence, so it may reflect a read error. The chain combines TRBV7-9 with TRBJ1-4; 8 bases line up with TRBD1. The CDR3 runs 19 residues. Germline V gives CDR1 SEHNR, CDR2 FQNEAQ (reference sequence). The CDR3 nucleotides read TGTTCCAGCAGCTTAGGAAGGACAGGGCAGATTTCAACTAATGAAAAACTGTTTTTT. This sequence encodes CSSSLGRTGQISTNEKLFF.

This chain uses TRBV5-8 with TRBJ1-5; D remains ambiguous. This CDR3 contains 16 residues. V was cut by 4 bases and J by 4 bases, with 18 bases left in between. Germline V lookup: CDR1 SGHTS, CDR2 YDEGEE. CDR3 sequence: CASSGYMGTGNQPQHF. CDR3 coding DNA: TGTGCCAGCAGCGGTTATATGGGAACGGGGAATCAGCCCCAGCATTTT.

CDR3 nucleotide sequence: TGTGCCAGCAGCTCGGACAGCCGTGCCTACGAGCAGTACTTC. Its protein product is CASSSDSRAYEQYF. The chain has TRBV6-5 and TRBJ2-7; TRBD1 is a possible D gene (6 bases). Trimming shortened V by 6 bases and J by 2 bases, and 14 bases separated the two germline ends. The CDR3 length is 14 residues. Germline V gene data show CDR1 as MNHEY and CDR2 as SVGAGI.

In its sample, this clone was seen once. The chain joins TRBV18 to TRBJ1-6; the D is unclear. Deletions cut 4 bases from V and 8 bases from J, with 12 bases between. This CDR3 region has 14 residues. CDR1 is KGHSH and CDR2 is LQKENI in the germline V gene. CDR3 protein: CASSLGVRDSPLHF. The CDR3 DNA reads as TGTGCCAGCTCACTGGGAGTTAGGGATTCACCCCTCCACTTT.

V usage is TRBV5-6 and J usage is TRBJ2-7; D perhaps matches TRBD2 (5 bases). The CDR3 covers 16 residues. Germline values: CDR1 SGHDT, CDR2 YYEEEE. V lost 4 bases, J lost 6 bases, and 23 bases lay in between. The CDR3 bases are TGTGCCAGCAGCCCACTCGGGGTTTCTTTGGGCTTCGAGCAGTACTTC. This translates into CASSPLGVSLGFEQYF.

The chain combines TRBV30 with TRBJ1-6, with a possible D match to TRBD1 (6 bases). The CDR3 sequence is 15 residues long. The V end lost 4 bases, the J end lost 6 bases, and 16 bases lay between the germline ends. Germline CDR1 and CDR2: GTSNPN and SVGIG (reference sequence). The CDR3 DNA reads as TGTGCCTGGACCGGTCCGGGCAGGGGTAATTCACCCCTCCACTTT. Its protein is CAWTGPGRGNSPLHF.

The chain is built from TRBV28 and TRBJ1-5; D gene ambiguous. CDR1 and CDR2 from the germline V gene are MDHEN and SYDVKM. The CDR3 totals 14 residues. The V end was cut by 9 bases, the J end by 1 base, with 13 bases between. CDR3 sequence: CASARLTSNQPQHF. The CDR3 bases are TGTGCCAGTGCGAGGTTAACCAGCAATCAGCCCCAGCATTTT.

This clone was detected a few times. CDR3 sequence reads: CASSFSPSGELFF. CDR3 bases: TGTGCCAGCAGCTTTTCCCCGTCCGGGGAGCTGTTTTTT. The chain employs TRBV5-4 and TRBJ2-2; no reliable D call. There are 13 residues in the CDR3. V dropped 2 bases and J dropped 6 bases, with 8 bases sitting between them. Per germline, CDR1 SGHNT and CDR2 YYREEE (reference sequence). Together with reference TRBV5-4 and TRBJ2-2, the CDR3 gives the full variable domain: ETGVTQSPTHLIKTRGQQVTLRCSSQSGHNTVSWYQQALGQGPQFIFQYYREEENGRGNFPPRFSGLQFPNYSSELNVNALELDDSALYLCASSFSPSGELFFGEGSRLTVL.